These 25 T cell receptor beta chains share one sample of origin, sequenced in a study of CD8+CD57+ T cells in acquired aplastic anemia. It was genomic DNA that served as the template for profiling TCR beta VDJ and CDR3. In TCRdb, the reads were re-called with MiXCR into one record per CDR3 protein. The sample includes hundreds of thousands of distinct CDR3 sequences, over 25% of them seen just once. CD8+CD57+ cell expansion, shown by flow cytometry, had occurred in the patients selected for sequencing. The sequenced sample consisted of sorted CD4+, CD8+, or CD8+CD57+ T cells (not recorded which) from PBMCs. The receptors were gathered from a human donor with aplastic anemia.

This clonotype was counted a single time. The V gene is TRBV7-8, the J gene TRBJ1-1; 8 bases match TRBD1. CDR1 is SGHVS, CDR2 FQNEAQ, per germline. This CDR3 spans 15 amino acids. V was pared by 1 base and J by 1 base, with 2 bases of the junction left unmatched. CDR3 nucleotides: TGTGCCAGCAGCTTAGGGACAGGGCCGAACACTGAAGCTTTCTTT. Encoded protein: CASSLGTGPNTEAFF. Combining the CDR3 with reference TRBV7-8 and TRBJ1-1 gives the whole variable domain GAGVSQSPRYKVAKRGQDVALRCDPISGHVSLFWYQQALGQGPEFLTYFQNEAQLDKSGLPSDRFFAERPEGSVSTLKIQRTQQEDSAVYLCASSLGTGPNTEAFFGQGTRLTVV.

The chain couples TRBV7-2 to TRBJ2-4; 8 bases fit TRBD2. Losses at the gene ends were 1 base for V and 2 bases for J; bases not matched to a gene: 4. The CDR3 runs 16 residues. The germline gives CDR1 SGHTA, CDR2 FQGNSA. The CDR3 DNA sequence: TGTGCCAGCAGCTTAGTAACGGGAGGGTCCAAAAACATTCAGTACTTC. It encodes CASSLVTGGSKNIQYF. The full variable domain, rest sourced from reference TRBV7-2 and TRBJ2-4, is GAGVSQSPSNKVTEKGKDVELRCDPISGHTALYWYRQSLGQGLEFLIYFQGNSAPDKSGLPSDRFSAERTGGSVSTLTIQRTQQEDSAVYLCASSLVTGGSKNIQYFGAGTRLSVL.

This clonotype was seen a few times. The rearrangement links TRBV2 to TRBJ2-7; 10 bases are a match to TRBD1. V lost 9 bases, J lost 2 bases, and 7 bases stayed unmatched. Germline loops: CDR1 SNHLY, CDR2 FYNNEI. CDR3 length: 14 residues. The CDR3 nucleotides are TGTGCCAGTCTGGGGGACAGGGGACCCTACGAGCAGTACTTC. It encodes CASLGDRGPYEQYF.

The chain combines TRBV5-3 with TRBJ1-2, with 9 bases identical to TRBD1. TRBV5-3 is flagged as an ORF with uncertain function. Trimming removed 10 bases from V and 8 bases from J; junction bases left unmatched: 18. The CDR3 length is 15 residues. Here the CDR3 reads CAWDREPEGGYGYTF. In DNA, the CDR3 is TGTGCCTGGGACAGGGAGCCCGAGGGGGGATACGGCTACACCTTC.

The chain recombines TRBV24-1 with TRBJ2-6; tentative D call: TRBD2 (5 bases). V was pared by 4 bases and J by 1 base, with 7 bases between. Germline-derived CDR1 and CDR2 are KGHDR and SFDVKD. The CDR3 extends over 15 amino acids. The CDR3 here is CATSDGVSGANVLTF. CDR3 nucleotides: TGTGCCACCAGTGACGGGGTTTCTGGGGCCAACGTCCTGACTTTC.

In its sample, this clonotype was seen many times. The rearrangement links TRBV15 to TRBJ2-7; 7 positions match TRBD2. The CDR3 is 16 residues long. Germline V gene data show CDR1 as LNHNV and CDR2 as YYDKDF (reference sequence). The junction had 9 bases not matched to a gene; V was cut back by 0 bases and J by 4 bases. Here the CDR3 DNA reads TGTGCCACCAGCAGAGACAGCGGGATCAACCGTTACGAGCAGTACTTC. Protein product: CATSRDSGINRYEQYF.

On this clonotype: One end of the junction fails to match germline, which may point to a read error. The chain is built from TRBV27 and TRBJ1-2, with 9 bases matching TRBD1. Germline CDR1 MNHEY, CDR2 SMNVEV (reference sequence). The CDR3 totals 14 residues. As DNA, the CDR3 is TGTGCCAGCAGTTTAACAGGGGGCGCGTCTGGCTACATCTTC. It encodes CASSLTGGASGYIF.

Details on this clonotype: This may be a read error, as it is one base from a much larger clone. V is TRBV2 and J is TRBJ2-5, with 8 bases fitting TRBD2. The CDR3 has 13 amino acids. Germline V gene lookup returns CDR1 SNHLY and CDR2 FYNNEI. V shed 8 bases and J 9 bases; nucleotides not matched to a gene: 11. CDR3 DNA: TGTGCCAGCCTCAAAGCGGGGGAGGAGGCCCAGTACTTC. Translated, it gives CASLKAGEEAQYF.

In this sample, this clonotype turned up many times. The chain carries TRBV2 and TRBJ1-2; TRBD1 is a possible D gene (5 bases). This CDR3 contains 14 residues. V was cut by 6 bases and J by 6 bases, with 17 bases left in between. Germline values: CDR1 SNHLY, CDR2 FYNNEI. Written as DNA, the CDR3 is TGTGCCAGCAGCGAAACTACATGGGGCGATGGCTACACCTTC. Its protein is CASSETTWGDGYTF.

Many counts were recorded for this clonotype. The genes are TRBV5-1 and TRBJ1-2; D is unresolved. The V and J ends lost 2 bases and 2 bases respectively, with 10 bases between them. The CDR3 has 14 residues. The germline V gene encodes CDR1 SGHRS and CDR2 YFSETQ. The CDR3 bases are TGCGCCAGCAGCTTCTCTGGGGAGAACTATGGCTACACCTTC. This gives the protein CASSFSGENYGYTF.

The sample holds many counts of this clonotype. V and J are TRBV24-1 and TRBJ2-7; no definite D call. Germline loops: CDR1 KGHDR, CDR2 SFDVKD. With 7 bases removed from V and 7 bases from J, the gap between germline ends came to 16 bases. The length of the CDR3 is 13 residues. CDR3 protein: CATSPSGRGEQYF. CDR3 bases: TGTGCCACCAGCCCATCCGGACGAGGTGAGCAGTACTTC.

This clonotype showed up many times. This chain uses TRBV20-1 with TRBJ2-7; D gene unclear. The V end was cut by 2 bases, the J end by 4 bases, with 6 bases between. The CDR3 has 11 amino acids. Germline CDR1 DFQATT, CDR2 SNEGSKA (reference sequence). The CDR3 reads CSARSGYEQYF. For the CDR3, the DNA is TGCAGTGCTAGATCCGGTTACGAGCAGTACTTC.

In this sample, this clonotype turned up a few times. V and J are TRBV10-3 and TRBJ1-1; no definite D call. The length of the CDR3 is 14 residues. In germline, CDR1 is ENHRY, CDR2 SYGVKD. V was cut by 10 bases and J by 1 base, with 16 bases left in between. CDR3 sequence: CASSRVLGNTEAFF. CDR3 nucleotide sequence: TGTGCCAGCAGCCGGGTGTTGGGGAACACTGAAGCTTTCTTT.

This clonotype was seen once. This chain uses TRBV5-1 with TRBJ1-4, with TRBD1 as a possible D gene (5 bases). CDR1 is SGHRS and CDR2 is YFSETQ in the germline V gene. The ends were cut back, 3 bases at V and 5 bases at J, with 14 bases in the middle. This CDR3 has 15 residues. DNA for the CDR3: TGCGCCAGCAGCTCCTTGGGGGGGGAGAATGAAAAACTGTTTTTT. Encoded protein: CASSSLGGENEKLFF.

In its sample, this clonotype was seen a few times. This chain links TRBV20-1 with TRBJ2-1, with TRBD2 identical over 14 bases. Looked up from germline, CDR1 is DFQATT and CDR2 is SNEGSKA (reference sequence). V shed 5 bases, J shed 2 bases, and the junction held 5 bases outside the gene matches. This CDR3 spans 16 amino acids. The DNA for the CDR3 is TGCAGTGCTTCGGGACTAGCGGGAGACGCCTACAATGAGCAGTTCTTC. Its translation: CSASGLAGDAYNEQFF.

This clonotype showed up just a few times. A much larger clone differs by one base, so this may be a read error. The chain carries TRBV12-3 or TRBV12-4 and TRBJ1-2; D unresolved. The CDR3 extends over 13 amino acids. CDR3 nucleotide sequence: TGTGCCAGCAGTGTCCTCGGACTGCATGGCTGCACCTTC. It encodes CASSVLGLHGCTF.

This clonotype was counted only a few times. This sequence joins TRBV12-3 or TRBV12-4 and TRBJ1-1; possible D gene TRBD1, 6 bases. Trimming took off 11 bases at V and 0 bases at J, with 16 bases between the two ends. CDR3 length equals 14 residues. The CDR3 DNA is TGTGCCGTGGCTGCAGGACAGATGAACACTGAAGCTTTCTTT. Translation: CAVAAGQMNTEAFF.

This clonotype has ten or more counts. The genes are TRBV20-1 and TRBJ1-2; 7 bases fit TRBD1. The CDR3 has 12 amino acids. After removal of 6 bases from V and 4 bases from J, the junction contained 5 bases not matched to a gene. Germline-derived CDR1 and CDR2 are DFQATT and SNEGSKA (reference sequence). DNA of the CDR3: TGCAGTGCGGGAGGGACAGTCTATGGCTACACCTTC. It is translated as CSAGGTVYGYTF.

The rearrangement joins TRBV6-5 to TRBJ2-7, with D perhaps matching TRBD1 (5 bases). Looked up from germline, CDR1 is MNHEY and CDR2 is SVGAGI. The CDR3 sequence is 15 residues long. Trimming took off 2 bases at V and 4 bases at J, with 15 bases between the two ends. CDR3 nucleotides: TGTGCCAGCAGTTACGCTTCGACAGCCGCGTACGAGCAGTACTTC. This encodes CASSYASTAAYEQYF.

This clonotype came up many times. The V gene is TRBV19, the J gene TRBJ1-5; D is ambiguous. V was pared by 0 bases and J by 1 base, with 7 bases between. The CDR3 totals 15 residues. CDR1 LNHDA and CDR2 SQIVND come from the germline V gene (reference sequence). The CDR3 bases are TGTGCCAGTAGTATAGATGGAGGAAGCAATCAGCCCCAGCATTTT. Protein: CASSIDGGSNQPQHF.

This clonotype was seen more than once but under ten times. The chain links TRBV4-3 to TRBJ2-7; 8 bases are a match to TRBD1. The CDR3 has 16 residues. The V gene's germline CDR1 is LGHNA and CDR2 YSLEER. After removal of 3 bases from V and 4 bases from J, the junction contained 11 bases not matched to a gene. CDR3 sequence reads: CASSHQRGTGDYEQYF. CDR3 DNA: TGCGCCAGCAGCCATCAAAGAGGGACAGGCGATTACGAGCAGTACTTC.

The J gene is TRBJ1-1, the V gene TRBV4-1, with D possibly being TRBD1 (5 bases). Germline CDR1 and CDR2: MGHRA and YSYEKL. The CDR3 sequence is 15 residues long. The germline V and J ends were trimmed by 4 bases and 2 bases, with 14 bases remaining between them. CDR3 DNA sequence: TGCGCCAGCAGCCCACTACGACAGATTAACACTGAAGCTTTCTTT. Translated, it gives CASSPLRQINTEAFF.

The chain joins TRBV19 to TRBJ1-2; no clear D. Germline CDR1 reads LNHDA; CDR2 reads SQIVND (reference sequence). With 6 bases removed from V and 7 bases from J, the gap between germline ends came to 12 bases. This CDR3 has 12 amino acids. CDR3 nucleotide sequence: TGTGCCAGTAGGCATACGGACGGTGGCTACACCTTC. Translation: CASRHTDGGYTF.

The V and J genes are TRBV10-3 and TRBJ1-2; D gene ambiguous. Germline V gene lookup returns CDR1 ENHRY and CDR2 SYGVKD. This CDR3 is built from 12 residues. Trimming took off 4 bases at V and 1 base at J, with 4 bases between the two ends. The CDR3 is CAISVYNYGYTF. CDR3 nucleotides: TGTGCCATCAGTGTCTATAACTATGGCTACACCTTC.

About this clonotype: One junction end disagrees with the germline gene, perhaps due to a read error. The rearrangement links TRBV11-2 to TRBJ2-3; TRBD2 matches 8 bases. This CDR3 has 16 residues. CDR1 and CDR2 (germline): SGHAT, FQNNGV. Written as DNA, the CDR3 is TGTGCCCGCAGCTTAGAGGGCGGGACTAGTGCGCGGACGCAGTATTTT. This sequence encodes CARSLEGGTSARTQYF.